This T cell receptor (beta chain) was documented in a study of blood T cell repertoires in COVID-19 (dated by TCRdb to 2018 to 2020). Regarding the research as a whole: Samples covering the acute and convalescent phases of COVID-19 were provided by collaborators in the United States, Italy and Spain. The prospective study material was composed of cDNA or gDNA derived from T cells, B-cell-depleted T cells, or PBMCs. The dataset comprised deeply sampled blood TCRbeta repertoires from subjects exposed to, actively infected with, or recovered from COVID-19. The repertoires were released in a freely available public database meant as a resource for research on the immune response to SARS-CoV-2. The samples were drawn from two sources: the first 160 participants of the ongoing ImmuneRACE study, and 950 to 1,500 subjects contributed by 6 global collaborators. The sample metadata nearly always contained a de-identified subject ID, COVID-19 status, age in years and sex. Where HLA class I and class II types were available, the types were taken from metadata supplied by the sample provider, not from assay-based typing. What the work shows at the level of the full study, not this receptor alone: How much clinical and demographic metadata was included differed by source and by participant, and the metadata was provided uncurated.

Whole blood was collected in K2EDTA tubes by collaborating institutions according to the institutions' own protocols. For TCRbeta analysis, collaborators shipped samples as frozen whole blood, isolated PBMCs, or DNA extracted from either of those sample types. On this clone: There is no known antigen for this receptor. Base quality data are lacking; no much larger clone is found one base away.

From the germline V gene, CDR1 is MGHRA and CDR2 is YSYEKL. The CDR3 runs 15 residues from the cysteine to the phenylalanine. Of the read, only the CDR3 DNA is kept; its 45 bases are in frame from base 1. The V end loses 4 bases and the J end loses 0 bases, and a stretch of 12 bases separates them. TCRbeta CDR3 regions were amplified from genomic DNA by means of the immunoSEQ Assay, a bias-controlled multiplex PCR. Processing in the source paper ran as follows. The number of nucleated cells in each sample was estimated from the amplification of reference gene primers within the assay. To quantify the absolute abundance of each unique TCRbeta CDR3 rearrangement, sequence reads were collapsed and filtered. For each sample, productive Simpson clonality was calculated by taking the square root of Simpson's diversity index across productive rearrangements. What TCRdb holds here is the immuneACCESS table cut down to in-frame rearrangements. Part of the clones is not present; checked against another copy, under half of the missing clones reflect an unresolved V gene, and the others are unexplained. Clone size and V and J calls were adopted from that table, with D and trimming inferred from the DNA. The sample includes 240,000 or so clones, with approximately 82% observed a single time. Clones ranked in the top ten supply roughly 3.2% of the sample.

The clonotype was recovered from a woman younger than 30 with acute or convalescent COVID-19. Recombination joined TRBV4-1 with TRBJ1-1; the D gene identity is not certain. The sequenced material came from peripheral blood. In nucleotide form, the sequence is TGCGCCAGCAGCCCTACTGGGAGCTTGAACACTGAAGCTTTCTTT. Its product reads: CASSPTGSLNTEAFF.